Listed below are T cell receptor beta chains from one sample, sequenced in a study of T cell changes during pregnancy in multiple sclerosis. Some clones are missing from TCRdb's copy, which holds only in-frame ones; the method was immunoSEQ multiplex PCR. This table holds about 72,000 clones, 91% found once. This sample comprised peripheral blood, obtained in the third trimester of pregnancy. The origin of the receptors is a female donor in good health, enrolled as a control in a pregnancy study. The CDR3 runs from the conserved cysteine through the conserved F or W. Each record gives: V gene, D gene, clone size, J gene, CDR3 length, CDR3 protein, CDR3 DNA. The D gene is left open where the match is weak. Some rows mark clone size as missing; the rest say once, few, many or name a class of expanded clone.

>TRBV9|TRBD1|.|TRBJ2-7|14
CASSVRDRSYEQYF
TGTGCCAGCAGCGTCCGGGACAGGTCCTACGAGCAGTACTTC
>TRBV10-2|.|.|TRBJ2-7|15
CASSESHRSRDEQYF
TGCGCCAGCAGTGAGTCGCACAGGTCAAGGGACGAGCAGTACTTC
>TRBV5-4|.|few|TRBJ1-1|14
CASSSGIVNTEAFF
TGTGCCAGCAGCTCAGGGATCGTGAACACTGAAGCTTTCTTT
>TRBV5-8|.|.|TRBJ1-2|14
CASPRKTGGYGYTF
TGTGCCAGCCCCCGTAAGACAGGTGGCTATGGCTACACCTTC
>TRBV5-1|.|once|TRBJ1-3|13
CASRGDSGNTIYF
TGCGCCAGCAGGGGAGATAGTGGAAACACCATATATTTT
>TRBV2|.|few|TRBJ1-1|12
CASTRAWTEAFF
TGTGCCAGCACGCGGGCGTGGACTGAAGCTTTCTTT
>TRBV11-2|TRBD2|.|TRBJ2-2|19
CASSLAGLAGDSYTGELFF
TGTGCCAGCAGCTTAGCTGGACTAGCGGGAGATTCGTACACCGGGGAGCTGTTTTTT
>TRBV6-5|TRBD1|.|TRBJ2-7|15
CASTPPQGADYEQYF
TGTGCCAGCACCCCCCCACAGGGGGCGGACTACGAGCAGTACTTC
>TRBV5-1|.|.|TRBJ2-1|14
CASSWKGGDSEQFF
TGCGCCAGCAGCTGGAAGGGGGGGGATAGTGAGCAGTTCTTC
>TRBV19|.|.|TRBJ2-1|14
CASKTSIPWAEQFF
TGTGCCAGTAAAACGTCTATTCCTTGGGCCGAGCAGTTCTTC
>TRBV27|.|.|TRBJ1-5|14
CASSRRESNQPQHF
TGTGCCAGCAGCCGCCGGGAGAGCAATCAGCCCCAGCATTTT
>TRBV27|.|.|TRBJ1-5|13
CASSFFRNQPQHF
TGTGCCAGCAGTTTTTTCAGGAATCAGCCCCAGCATTTT
>TRBV5-5|TRBD1|.|TRBJ1-2|14
CASSRRQGDYGYTF
TGTGCCAGCAGCCGTCGACAGGGCGACTATGGCTACACCTTC
>TRBV4-2|TRBD2|.|TRBJ2-5|16
CASSPALDMGGETQYF
TGTGCCAGCAGCCCGGCCCTGGATATGGGAGGGGAGACCCAGTACTTC
>TRBV5-1|.|.|TRBJ2-7|16
CASSLEGRGTPYEQYF
TGCGCCAGCAGCTTGGAAGGCAGGGGAACTCCCTACGAGCAGTACTTC
>TRBV23-1|TRBD1|.|TRBJ1-1|18
CASSQSGGADRRNTEAFF
TGCGCCAGCAGTCAATCGGGGGGTGCGGACAGGCGGAACACTGAAGCTTTCTTT
>TRBV14|.|few|TRBJ1-1|13
CASSQEFPGEAFF
TGTGCCAGCAGCCAAGAATTCCCGGGGGAAGCTTTCTTT
>TRBV28|.|once|TRBJ1-4|16
CASSLYVGLTNEKLFF
TGTGCCAGCAGTTTATACGTCGGGTTAACTAATGAAAAACTGTTTTTT
>TRBV2|.|.|TRBJ2-3|14
CASSRNAQTDTQYF
TGTGCCAGCAGTCGCAATGCACAGACAGATACGCAGTATTTT
>TRBV6-5|.|few|TRBJ1-2|13
CASTSGSWGVYTF
TGTGCCAGCACCTCCGGGAGTTGGGGAGTCTACACCTTC
>TRBV4-3|.|.|TRBJ2-7|17
CASSQVVGASGHYEQYF
TGCGCCAGCAGCCAAGTAGTGGGGGCTAGCGGACACTACGAGCAGTACTTC
>TRBV28|.|once|TRBJ1-5|13
CASSTGSGQPQHF
TGTGCCAGCAGTACAGGGTCCGGTCAGCCCCAGCATTTT
>TRBV14|.|.|TRBJ2-7|16
CASRPAGAVNSYEQYF
TGTGCCAGCCGACCGGCGGGGGCGGTTAACTCCTACGAGCAGTACTTC
>TRBV5-4|.|.|TRBJ2-3|12
CASSPEATTQYF
TGTGCCAGCAGTCCGGAGGCTACCACGCAGTATTTT
>TRBV9|TRBD1|.|TRBJ1-2|18
CASSVEGQGKERNYGYTF
TGTGCCAGCAGCGTGGAGGGACAGGGAAAGGAGAGGAACTATGGCTACACCTTC
>TRBV4-2|TRBD1|.|TRBJ1-2|15
CASSPGTGEAYGYTF
TGTGCCAGCAGCCCTGGGACAGGGGAGGCCTATGGCTACACCTTC
>TRBV28|.|.|TRBJ2-7|13
CASSLGAPYEQYF
TGTGCCAGCAGTTTAGGGGCCCCCTACGAGCAGTACTTC
>TRBV5-1|TRBD1|.|TRBJ2-3|15
CASSLRTGQGDTQYF
TGCGCCAGCAGCTTGCGCACGGGACAGGGCGATACGCAGTATTTT
>TRBV7-9|.|.|TRBJ1-1|17
CASRSAFTGGGDTEAFF
TGTGCCAGCAGGTCCGCATTTACAGGTGGTGGGGACACTGAAGCTTTCTTT
>TRBV5-1|TRBD1|.|TRBJ1-2|15
CASSLAEGTVYGYTF
TGCGCCAGCAGCTTGGCCGAGGGGACAGTCTATGGCTACACCTTC
>TRBV5-1|.|once|TRBJ2-7|16
CASSFLGRERVHEQYF
TGCGCCAGCAGCTTCCTCGGACGGGAGAGGGTCCACGAGCAGTACTTC
>TRBV18|.|.|TRBJ1-2|13
CASSPGEVYGYTF
TGTGCCAGCTCACCCGGGGAGGTCTATGGCTACACCTTC
>TRBV5-1|.|.|TRBJ1-3|14
CASSLLDSGNTIYF
TGCGCCAGCAGCTTGCTAGACTCTGGAAACACCATATATTTT
>TRBV7-9|.|once|TRBJ1-2|11
CASSLLFGYTF
TGTGCCAGCAGCCTCCTTTTCGGCTACACCTTC
>TRBV5-6|TRBD1|.|TRBJ1-2|13
CASSPGQNYGYTF
TGTGCCAGCAGTCCGGGACAGAACTATGGCTACACCTTC
>TRBV20-1|.|.|TRBJ2-3|11
CSASWPSTQYF
TGCAGTGCTAGCTGGCCGTCTACGCAGTATTTT
>TRBV11-2|.|.|TRBJ1-5|15
CASSSDRLSNQPQHF
TGTGCCAGCAGCTCAGACAGGCTTAGCAATCAGCCCCAGCATTTT
>TRBV30|TRBD1|once|TRBJ1-5|17
CAWSWTGDYYSNQPQHF
TGTGCCTGGAGTTGGACAGGGGACTACTATAGCAATCAGCCCCAGCATTTT
>TRBV6-1|.|.|TRBJ1-3|15
CASSERRSSGNTIYF
TGTGCCAGCAGTGAAAGACGGAGCTCTGGAAACACCATATATTTT
>TRBV27|.|.|TRBJ2-7|12
CASSLLGGEQYF
TGTGCCAGCAGTTTATTAGGGGGCGAGCAGTACTTC
>TRBV7-9|.|.|TRBJ2-7|16
CASSLPNRQSSYEQYF
TGTGCCAGCAGCTTACCTAACAGACAGAGCTCCTACGAGCAGTACTTC
>TRBV7-8|.|.|TRBJ2-2|15
CASSLDRPGAGELFF
TGTGCCAGCAGCTTAGACCGGCCGGGGGCCGGGGAGCTGTTTTTT
>TRBV6-1|TRBD2|.|TRBJ2-5|13
CASWRETPETQYF
TGTGCCAGCTGGCGGGAGACCCCTGAGACCCAGTACTTC
>TRBV2|TRBD1|.|TRBJ2-1|16
CASSPDLGQPYNEQFF
TGTGCCAGCAGCCCTGATTTGGGACAGCCCTACAATGAGCAGTTCTTC
>TRBV7-9|TRBD2|.|TRBJ2-5|15
CASSLVLAGAETQYF
TGTGCCAGCAGCTTAGTACTAGCGGGGGCAGAGACCCAGTACTTC